This paragraph covers one T cell receptor beta chain sequence. Its cognate antigen is unknown. This sample was included in a study of cytomegalovirus exposure and HLA in healthy donors. Both 60 Vbeta primers and 13 Jbeta primers went into the PCR. Sequencing was performed with immunoSEQ multiplex PCR; in TCRdb, only in-frame clones are kept and a portion is missing. Altogether 150,000 to 200,000 clones are present, roughly 75% being singletons, with the ten largest covering under 7.5%. Study findings and constraints: What was likely a sequencing artifact was a cluster of highly shared sequence variants. Specificity of three CMV-associated chains for CMV antigens was verified in vitro.

V was shortened by 2 bases and J by 3 bases, with 13 bases between the two germline ends. Germline CDR1 reads SEHNR; CDR2 reads FQNEAQ (reference sequence). There are 15 residues in the CDR3. The receptor's source is a man in his forties or fifties in good health and CMV-seronegative. The V call is TRBV7-9, the J call TRBJ1-2; TRBD1 is a possible D gene (5 bases). Sequencing was performed on PBMCs. The CDR3 region has the DNA TGTGCCAGCAGCTTATCGTTGGGGGGGGACTATGGCTACACCTTC. Translating gives CASSLSLGGDYGYTF.